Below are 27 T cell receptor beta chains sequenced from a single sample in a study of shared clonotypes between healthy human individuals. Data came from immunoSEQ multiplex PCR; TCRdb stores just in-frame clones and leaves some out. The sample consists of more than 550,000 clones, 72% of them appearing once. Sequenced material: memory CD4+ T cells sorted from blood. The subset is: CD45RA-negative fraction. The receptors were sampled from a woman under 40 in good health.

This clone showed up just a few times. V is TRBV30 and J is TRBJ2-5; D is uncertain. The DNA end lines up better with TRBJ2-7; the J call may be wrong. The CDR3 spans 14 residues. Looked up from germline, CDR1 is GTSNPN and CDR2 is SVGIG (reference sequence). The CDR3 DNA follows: TGTGCCTGGAGTACCGGAAATAAGAACTACGAGCAGTACTTC. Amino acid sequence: CAWSTGNKNYEQYF.

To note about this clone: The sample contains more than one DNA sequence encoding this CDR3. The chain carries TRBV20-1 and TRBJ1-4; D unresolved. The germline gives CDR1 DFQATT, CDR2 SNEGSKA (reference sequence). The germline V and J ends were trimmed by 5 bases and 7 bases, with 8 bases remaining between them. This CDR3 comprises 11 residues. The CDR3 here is CSAGPGEKLFF. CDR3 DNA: TGCAGTGCTGGGCCAGGTGAAAAACTGTTTTTT.

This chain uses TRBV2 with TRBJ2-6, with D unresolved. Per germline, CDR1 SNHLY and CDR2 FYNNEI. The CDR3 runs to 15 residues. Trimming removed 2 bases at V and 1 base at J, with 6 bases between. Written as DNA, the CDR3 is TGTGCCAGCAGTGAAAATGGGTCTGGGGCCAACGTCCTGACTTTC. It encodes CASSENGSGANVLTF.

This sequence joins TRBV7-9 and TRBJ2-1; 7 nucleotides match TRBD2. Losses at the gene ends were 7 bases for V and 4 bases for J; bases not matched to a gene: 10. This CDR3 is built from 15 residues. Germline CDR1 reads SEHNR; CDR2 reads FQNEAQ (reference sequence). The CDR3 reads CASMTGLSYYNEQFF. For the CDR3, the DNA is TGTGCCAGCATGACGGGACTAAGCTATTACAATGAGCAGTTCTTC.

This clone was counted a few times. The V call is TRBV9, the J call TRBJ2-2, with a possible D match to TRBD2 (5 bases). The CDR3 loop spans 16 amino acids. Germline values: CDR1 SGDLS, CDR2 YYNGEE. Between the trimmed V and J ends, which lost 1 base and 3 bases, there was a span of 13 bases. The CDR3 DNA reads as TGTGCCAGCAGCGTACGGAGGCAGTCCGACACCGGGGAGCTGTTTTTT. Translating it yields CASSVRRQSDTGELFF.

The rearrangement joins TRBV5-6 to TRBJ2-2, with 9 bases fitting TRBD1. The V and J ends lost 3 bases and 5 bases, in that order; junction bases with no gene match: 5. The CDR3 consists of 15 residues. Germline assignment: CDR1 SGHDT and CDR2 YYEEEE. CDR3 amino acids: CASSSQGARTGELFF. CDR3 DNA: TGTGCCAGCAGCTCACAGGGGGCGCGAACCGGGGAGCTGTTTTTT.

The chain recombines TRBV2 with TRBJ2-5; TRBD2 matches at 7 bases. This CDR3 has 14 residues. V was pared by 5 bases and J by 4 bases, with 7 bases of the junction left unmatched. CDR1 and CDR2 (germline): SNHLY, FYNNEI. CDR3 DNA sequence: TGTGCCAGCAGTCTTTGGGGGGGAGGAGAGACCCAGTACTTC. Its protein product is CASSLWGGGETQYF.

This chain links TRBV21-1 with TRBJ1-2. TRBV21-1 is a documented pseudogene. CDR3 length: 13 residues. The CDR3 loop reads CASSKESEYGYTF. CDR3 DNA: TGTGCCAGCAGCAAAGAATCCGAGTATGGCTACACCTTC.

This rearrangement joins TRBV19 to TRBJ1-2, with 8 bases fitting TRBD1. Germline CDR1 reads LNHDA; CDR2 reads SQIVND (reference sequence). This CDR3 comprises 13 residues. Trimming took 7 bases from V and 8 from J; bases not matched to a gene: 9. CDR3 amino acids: CASTQGASNGYTF. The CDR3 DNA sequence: TGTGCCAGTACGCAGGGGGCGTCTAACGGCTACACCTTC.

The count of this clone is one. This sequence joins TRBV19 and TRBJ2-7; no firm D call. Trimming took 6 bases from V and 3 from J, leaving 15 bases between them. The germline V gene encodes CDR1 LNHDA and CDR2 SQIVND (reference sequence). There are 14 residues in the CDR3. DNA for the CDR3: TGTGCCAGTAGCCCAGGCGATGCTAGCTACGAGCAGTACTTC. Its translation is CASSPGDASYEQYF.

The CDR3: CASSLGDRDSGKLFF. The CDR3, as DNA: TGTGCCAGCAGCTTGGGGGACAGGGATAGTGGAAAACTGTTTTTT. J is TRBJ1-4 and V is TRBV5-6; 9 bases are a match to TRBD1. Per germline, CDR1 SGHDT and CDR2 YYEEEE. The V segment lost 0 bases and the J segment 10 bases; nucleotides outside the gene matches: 7. This CDR3 is 15 amino acids long. Variable domain in full (rest from reference TRBV5-6 and TRBJ1-4): DAGVTQSPTHLIKTRGQQVTLRCSPKSGHDTVSWYQQALGQGPQFIFQYYEEEERQRGNFPDRFSGHQFPNYSSELNVNALLLGDSALYLCASSLGDRDSGKLFFGSGTQLSVL.

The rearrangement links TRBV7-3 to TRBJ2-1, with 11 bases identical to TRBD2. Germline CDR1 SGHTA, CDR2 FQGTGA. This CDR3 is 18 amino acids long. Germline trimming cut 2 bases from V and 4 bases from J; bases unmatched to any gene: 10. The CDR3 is CASSLQLAGVGGYNEQFF. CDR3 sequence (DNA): TGTGCCAGCAGCTTACAACTAGCGGGGGTCGGCGGTTACAATGAGCAGTTCTTC.

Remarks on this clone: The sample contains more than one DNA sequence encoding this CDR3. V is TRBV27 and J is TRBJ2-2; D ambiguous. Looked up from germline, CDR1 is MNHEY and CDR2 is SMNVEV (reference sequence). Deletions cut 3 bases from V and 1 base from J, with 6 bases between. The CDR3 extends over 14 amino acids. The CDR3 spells CASSLSRNTGELFF. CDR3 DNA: TGTGCCAGCAGTTTGTCCCGGAACACCGGGGAGCTGTTTTTT.

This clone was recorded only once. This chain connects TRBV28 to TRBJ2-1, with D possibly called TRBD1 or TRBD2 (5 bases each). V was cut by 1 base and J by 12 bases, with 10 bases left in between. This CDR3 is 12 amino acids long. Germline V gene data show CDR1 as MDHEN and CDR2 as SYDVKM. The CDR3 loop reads CASSLLLRGQFF. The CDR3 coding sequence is TGTGCCAGCAGTTTATTATTGAGGGGGCAGTTCTTC. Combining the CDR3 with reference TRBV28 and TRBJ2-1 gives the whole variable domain DVKVTQSSRYLVKRTGEKVFLECVQDMDHENMFWYRQDPGLGLRLIYFSYDVKMKEKGDIPEGYSVSREKKERFSLILESASTNQTSMYLCASSLLLRGQFFGPGTRLTVL.

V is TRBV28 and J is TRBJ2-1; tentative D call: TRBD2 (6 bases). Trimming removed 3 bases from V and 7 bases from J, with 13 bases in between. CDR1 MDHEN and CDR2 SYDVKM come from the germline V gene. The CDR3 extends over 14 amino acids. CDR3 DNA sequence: TGTGCCAGCAGTTTCATGCGGGGAGATAATGAGCAGTTCTTC. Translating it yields CASSFMRGDNEQFF.

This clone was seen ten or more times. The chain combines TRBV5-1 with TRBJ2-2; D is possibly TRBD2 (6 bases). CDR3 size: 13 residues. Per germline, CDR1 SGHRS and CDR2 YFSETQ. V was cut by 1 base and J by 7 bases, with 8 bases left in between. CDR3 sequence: CASSLQDYGELFF. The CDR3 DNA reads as TGCGCCAGCAGCTTGCAGGACTACGGGGAGCTGTTTTTT.

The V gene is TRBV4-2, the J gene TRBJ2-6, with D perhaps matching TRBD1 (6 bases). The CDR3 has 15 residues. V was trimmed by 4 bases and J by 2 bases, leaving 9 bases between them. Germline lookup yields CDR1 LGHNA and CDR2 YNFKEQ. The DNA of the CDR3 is TGTGCCAGCAGCCGCCCAGGGGCTGGGGCCAACGTCCTGACTTTC. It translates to CASSRPGAGANVLTF.

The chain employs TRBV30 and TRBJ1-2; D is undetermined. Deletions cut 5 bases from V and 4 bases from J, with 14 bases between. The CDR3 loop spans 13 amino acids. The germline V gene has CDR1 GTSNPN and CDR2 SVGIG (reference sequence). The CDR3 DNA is TGTGCCTGGGGCCCTAGGAGCTCCTATGGCTACACCTTC. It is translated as CAWGPRSSYGYTF.

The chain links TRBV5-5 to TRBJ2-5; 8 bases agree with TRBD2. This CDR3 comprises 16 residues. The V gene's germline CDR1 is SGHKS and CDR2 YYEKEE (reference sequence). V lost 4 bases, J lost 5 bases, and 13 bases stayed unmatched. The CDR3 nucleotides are TGTGCCAGCAGCCAAGCCCACAGGACGGGAGGGGAGACCCAGTACTTC. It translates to CASSQAHRTGGETQYF.

The CDR3 nucleotides are TGTGCCAGCAGCTGGAGGGCGGGGTCCCAAGAGACCCAGTACTTC. As protein: CASSWRAGSQETQYF. V is TRBV7-2 and J is TRBJ2-5; a weak D match, TRBD2 (6 bases). CDR1 and CDR2 from the germline V gene are SGHTA and FQGNSA. The CDR3 covers 15 residues. Trimming cost V 4 bases and J 1 base, with 13 bases left between them.

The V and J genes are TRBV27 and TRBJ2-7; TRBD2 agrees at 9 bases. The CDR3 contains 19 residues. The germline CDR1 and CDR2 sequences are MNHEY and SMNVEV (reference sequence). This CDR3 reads CASLLRGGFWAGGPYEQYF. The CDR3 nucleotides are TGTGCTAGCTTACTAAGGGGGGGCTTCTGGGCGGGAGGGCCCTACGAGCAGTACTTC.

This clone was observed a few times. CDR3 sequence reads: CASSIGVAGGTGELFF. The CDR3 DNA reads TGTGCCAGTAGTATAGGGGTGGCGGGAGGCACCGGGGAGCTGTTTTTT. This chain uses TRBV19 with TRBJ2-2; 8 bases align to TRBD2. Germline V gene data show CDR1 as LNHDA and CDR2 as SQIVND (reference sequence). V was clipped by 1 base and J by 4 bases; unmatched bases: 5. This CDR3 has 16 amino acids. The entire variable domain, with the rest obtained from reference TRBV19 and TRBJ2-2, is as follows: DGGITQSPKYLFRKEGQNVTLSCEQNLNHDAMYWYRQDPGQGLRLIYYSQIVNDFQKGDIAEGYSVSREKKESFPLTVTSAQKNPTAFYLCASSIGVAGGTGELFFGEGSRLTVL.

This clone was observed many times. The CDR3 nucleotides are TGCGCCAGCAAGCTAGCGGGAGAGGACTACAATGAGCAGTTCTTC. Protein product: CASKLAGEDYNEQFF. This rearrangement joins TRBV5-1 to TRBJ2-1, with TRBD2 matching over 10 bases. V lost 6 bases to trimming and J lost 3 bases; unmatched junction nucleotides: 6. The length of the CDR3 is 15 residues. CDR1 and CDR2 from the germline V gene are SGHRS and YFSETQ. The variable domain in full, completed from reference TRBV5-1 and TRBJ2-1, reads KAGVTQTPRYLIKTRGQQVTLSCSPISGHRSVSWYQQTPGQGLQFLFEYFSETQRNKGNFPGRFSGRQFSNSRSEMNVSTLELGDSALYLCASKLAGEDYNEQFFGPGTRLTVL.

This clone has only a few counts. For the CDR3, the DNA is TGTGCCAGCAGTCCCCCAGGGGGCAGGTTCACCGGGGAGCTGTTTTTT. This translates into CASSPPGGRFTGELFF. The chain links TRBV28 to TRBJ2-2; 8 positions agree with TRBD1. This CDR3 is built from 16 residues. Germline V gene sequence: CDR1 MDHEN, CDR2 SYDVKM. The junction had 9 bases not matched to a gene; V was cut back by 5 bases and J by 4 bases.

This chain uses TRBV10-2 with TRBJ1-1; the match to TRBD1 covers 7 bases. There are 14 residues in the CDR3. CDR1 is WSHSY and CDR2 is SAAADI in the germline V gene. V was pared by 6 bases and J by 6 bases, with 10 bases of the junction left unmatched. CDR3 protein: CASSYPGQTPEAFF. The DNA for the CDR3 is TGCGCCAGCAGCTATCCGGGACAGACGCCTGAAGCTTTCTTT.

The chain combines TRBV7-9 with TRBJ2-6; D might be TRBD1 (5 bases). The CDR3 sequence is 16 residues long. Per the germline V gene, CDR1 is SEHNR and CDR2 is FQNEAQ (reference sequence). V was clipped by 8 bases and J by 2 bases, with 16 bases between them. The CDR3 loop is CASRAGPITGANVLTF. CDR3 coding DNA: TGTGCCAGCCGAGCAGGGCCAATAACTGGGGCCAACGTCCTGACTTTC.

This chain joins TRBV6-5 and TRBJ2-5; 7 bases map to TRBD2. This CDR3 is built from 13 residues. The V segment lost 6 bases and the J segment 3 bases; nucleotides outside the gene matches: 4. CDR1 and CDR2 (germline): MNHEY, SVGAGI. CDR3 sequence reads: CASRMGREETQYF. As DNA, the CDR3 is TGTGCCAGCAGGATGGGGAGGGAAGAGACCCAGTACTTC.